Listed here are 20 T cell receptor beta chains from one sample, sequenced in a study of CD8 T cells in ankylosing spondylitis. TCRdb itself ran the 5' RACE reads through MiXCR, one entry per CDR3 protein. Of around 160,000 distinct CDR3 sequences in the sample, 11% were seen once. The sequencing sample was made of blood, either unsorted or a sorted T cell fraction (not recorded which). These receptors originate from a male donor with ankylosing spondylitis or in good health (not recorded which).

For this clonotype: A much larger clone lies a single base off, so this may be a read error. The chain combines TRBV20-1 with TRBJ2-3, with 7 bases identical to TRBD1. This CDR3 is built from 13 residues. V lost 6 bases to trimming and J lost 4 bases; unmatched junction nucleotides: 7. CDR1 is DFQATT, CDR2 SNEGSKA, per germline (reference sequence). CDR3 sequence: CSAALGGADTQYF. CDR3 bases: TGCAGTGCCGCACTAGGGGGCGCAGATACGCAGTATTTT.

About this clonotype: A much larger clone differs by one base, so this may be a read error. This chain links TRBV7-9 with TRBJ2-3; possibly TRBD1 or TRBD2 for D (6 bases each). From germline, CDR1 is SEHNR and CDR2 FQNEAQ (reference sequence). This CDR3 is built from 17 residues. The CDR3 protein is CAGSLRPGAGSLNTQYF. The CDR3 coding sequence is TGTGCCGGCAGCTTGAGGCCGGGGGCGGGGTCCCTAAATACGCAGTATTTT.

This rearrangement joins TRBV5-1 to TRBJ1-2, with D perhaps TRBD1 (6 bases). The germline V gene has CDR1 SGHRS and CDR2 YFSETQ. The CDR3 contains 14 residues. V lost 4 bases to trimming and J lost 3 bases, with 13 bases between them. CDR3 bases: TGCGCCAGCAGCGGGCAGGGGTATGACTATGGCTACACCTTC. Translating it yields CASSGQGYDYGYTF.

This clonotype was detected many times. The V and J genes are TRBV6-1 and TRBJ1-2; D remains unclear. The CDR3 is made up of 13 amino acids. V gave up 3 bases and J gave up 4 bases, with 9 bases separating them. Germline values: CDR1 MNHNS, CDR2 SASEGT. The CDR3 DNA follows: TGTGCCAGCAGTGAGAGAGTTACCTATGGCTACACCTTC. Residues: CASSERVTYGYTF.

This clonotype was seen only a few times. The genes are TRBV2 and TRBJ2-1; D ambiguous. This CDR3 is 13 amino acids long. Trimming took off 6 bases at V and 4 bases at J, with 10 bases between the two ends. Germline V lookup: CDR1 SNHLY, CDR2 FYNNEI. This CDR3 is CASSADTYNEQFF. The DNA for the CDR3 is TGTGCCAGCAGCGCTGACACATACAATGAGCAGTTCTTC.

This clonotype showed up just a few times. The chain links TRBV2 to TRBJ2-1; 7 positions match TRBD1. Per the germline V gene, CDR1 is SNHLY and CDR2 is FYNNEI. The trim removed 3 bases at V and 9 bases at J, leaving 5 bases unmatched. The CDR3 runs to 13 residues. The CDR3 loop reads CASSDDRDGEQFF. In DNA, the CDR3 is TGTGCCAGCAGTGACGACAGGGATGGTGAGCAGTTCTTC.

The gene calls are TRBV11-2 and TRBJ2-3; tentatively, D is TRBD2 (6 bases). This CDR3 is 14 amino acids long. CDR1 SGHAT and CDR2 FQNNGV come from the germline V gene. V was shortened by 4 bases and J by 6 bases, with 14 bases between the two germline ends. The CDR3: CASSSGTPIDTQYF. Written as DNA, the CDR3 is TGTGCCAGCAGCTCGGGGACTCCGATTGATACGCAGTATTTT.

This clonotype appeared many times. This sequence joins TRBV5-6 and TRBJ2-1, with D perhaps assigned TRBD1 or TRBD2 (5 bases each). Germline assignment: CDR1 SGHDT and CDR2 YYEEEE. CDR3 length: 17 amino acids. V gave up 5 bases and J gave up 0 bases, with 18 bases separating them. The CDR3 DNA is TGTGCCAGCAGACCGGGACCCCCTTTAGCCTCCTACAATGAGCAGTTCTTC. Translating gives CASRPGPPLASYNEQFF.

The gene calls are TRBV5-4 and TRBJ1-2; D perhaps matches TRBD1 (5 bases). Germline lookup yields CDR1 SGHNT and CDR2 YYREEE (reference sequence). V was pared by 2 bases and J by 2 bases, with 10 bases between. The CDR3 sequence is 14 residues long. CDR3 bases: TGTGCCAGCAGCTTCGCAGGGCTAAACTATGGCTACACCTTC. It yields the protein CASSFAGLNYGYTF.

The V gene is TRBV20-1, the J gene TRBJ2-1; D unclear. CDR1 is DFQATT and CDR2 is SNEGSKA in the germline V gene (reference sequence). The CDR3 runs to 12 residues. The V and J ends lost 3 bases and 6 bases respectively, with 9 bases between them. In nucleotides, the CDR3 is TGCAGTGCTAGCGAGACGCTCAATGAGCAGTTCTTC. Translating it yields CSASETLNEQFF.

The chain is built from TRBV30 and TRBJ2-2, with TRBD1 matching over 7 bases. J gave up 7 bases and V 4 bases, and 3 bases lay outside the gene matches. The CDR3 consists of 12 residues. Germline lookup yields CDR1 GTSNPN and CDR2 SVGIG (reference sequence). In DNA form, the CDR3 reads TGTGCCTGGACAGGGGGATTCGGGGAGCTGTTTTTT. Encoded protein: CAWTGGFGELFF. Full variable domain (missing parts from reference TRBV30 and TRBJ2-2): SQTIHQWPATLVQPVGSPLSLECTVEGTSNPNLYWYRQAAGRGLQLLFYSVGIGQISSEVPQNLSASRPQDRQFILSSKKLLLSDSGFYLCAWTGGFGELFFGEGSRLTVL.

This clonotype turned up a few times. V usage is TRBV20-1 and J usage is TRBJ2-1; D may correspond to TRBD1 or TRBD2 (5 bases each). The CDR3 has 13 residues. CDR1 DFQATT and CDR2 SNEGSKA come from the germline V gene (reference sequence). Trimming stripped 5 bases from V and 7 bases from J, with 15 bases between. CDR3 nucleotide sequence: TGCAGTGCTGAGACTGACAGAGGGAATGAGCAGTTCTTC. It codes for CSAETDRGNEQFF.

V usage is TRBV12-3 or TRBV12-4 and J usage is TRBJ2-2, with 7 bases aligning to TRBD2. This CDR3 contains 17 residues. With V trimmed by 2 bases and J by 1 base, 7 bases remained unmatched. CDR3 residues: CASSLWSGGQNTGELFF. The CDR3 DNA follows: TGTGCCAGCAGTTTATGGTCGGGAGGACAGAACACCGGGGAGCTGTTTTTT.

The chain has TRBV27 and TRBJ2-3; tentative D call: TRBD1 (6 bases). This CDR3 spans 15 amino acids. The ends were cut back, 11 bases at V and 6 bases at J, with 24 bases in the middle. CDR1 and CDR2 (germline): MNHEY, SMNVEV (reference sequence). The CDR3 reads CAAREGHARGDTQYF. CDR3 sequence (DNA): TGTGCCGCTCGAGAGGGACATGCCAGAGGGGATACGCAGTATTTT.

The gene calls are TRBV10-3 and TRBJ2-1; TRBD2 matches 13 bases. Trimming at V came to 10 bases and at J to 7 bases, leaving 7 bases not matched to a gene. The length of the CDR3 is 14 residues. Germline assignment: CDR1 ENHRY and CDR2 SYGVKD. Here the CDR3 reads CATGLAGVENEQFF. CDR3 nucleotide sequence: TGTGCCACCGGACTAGCGGGGGTGGAAAATGAGCAGTTCTTC.

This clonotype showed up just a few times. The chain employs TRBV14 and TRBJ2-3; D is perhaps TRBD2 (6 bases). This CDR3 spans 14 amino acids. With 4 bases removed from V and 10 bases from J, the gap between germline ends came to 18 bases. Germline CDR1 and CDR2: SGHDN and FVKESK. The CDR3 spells CASSPEARLVSQYF. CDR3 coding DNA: TGTGCCAGCAGCCCGGAGGCGAGACTAGTTTCGCAGTATTTT.

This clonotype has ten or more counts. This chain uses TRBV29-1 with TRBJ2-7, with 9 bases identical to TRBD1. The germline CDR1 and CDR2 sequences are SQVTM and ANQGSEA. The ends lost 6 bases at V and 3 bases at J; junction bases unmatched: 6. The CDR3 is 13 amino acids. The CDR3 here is CSVPGTGLYEQYF. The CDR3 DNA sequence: TGCAGCGTGCCCGGGACAGGGCTCTACGAGCAGTACTTC.

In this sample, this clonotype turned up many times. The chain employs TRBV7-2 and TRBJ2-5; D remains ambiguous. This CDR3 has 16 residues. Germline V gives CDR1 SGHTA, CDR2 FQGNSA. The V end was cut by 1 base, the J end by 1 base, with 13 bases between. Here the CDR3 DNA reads TGTGCCAGCAGCTTAGAGTTCCACAGACCCCAAGAGACCCAGTACTTC. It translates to CASSLEFHRPQETQYF.

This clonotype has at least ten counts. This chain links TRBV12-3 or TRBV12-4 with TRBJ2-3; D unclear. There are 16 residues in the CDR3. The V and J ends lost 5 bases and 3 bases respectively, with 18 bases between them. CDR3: CASSTRTPLGTDTQYF. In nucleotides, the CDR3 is TGTGCCAGCAGTACCCGGACGCCCCTGGGTACAGATACGCAGTATTTT.

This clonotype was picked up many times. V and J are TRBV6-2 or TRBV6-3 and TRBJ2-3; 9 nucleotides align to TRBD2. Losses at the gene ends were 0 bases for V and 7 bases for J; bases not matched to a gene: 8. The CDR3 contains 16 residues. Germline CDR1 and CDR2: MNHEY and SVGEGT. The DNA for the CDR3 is TGTGCCAGCAGTTACTCGAAGGCTAGCGGGATGAATACGCAGTATTTT. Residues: CASSYSKASGMNTQYF.